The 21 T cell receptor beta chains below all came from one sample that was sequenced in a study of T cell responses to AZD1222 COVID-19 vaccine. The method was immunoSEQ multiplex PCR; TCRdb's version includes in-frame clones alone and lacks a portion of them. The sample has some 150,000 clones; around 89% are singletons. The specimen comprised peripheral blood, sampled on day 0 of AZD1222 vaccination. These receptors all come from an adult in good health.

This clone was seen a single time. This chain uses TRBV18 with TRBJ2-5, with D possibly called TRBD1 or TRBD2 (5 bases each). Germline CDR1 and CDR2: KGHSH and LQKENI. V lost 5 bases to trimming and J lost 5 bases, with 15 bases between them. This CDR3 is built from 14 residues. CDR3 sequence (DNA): TGTGCCAGCTCAGGGGCAGCGGCCCAGGAGACCCAGTACTTC. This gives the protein CASSGAAAQETQYF. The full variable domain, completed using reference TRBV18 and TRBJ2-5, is NAGVMQNPRHLVRRRGQEARLRCSPMKGHSHVYWYRQLPEEGLKFMVYLQKENIIDESGMPKERFSAEFPKEGPSILRIQQVVRGDSAAYFCASSGAAAQETQYFGPGTRLLVL.

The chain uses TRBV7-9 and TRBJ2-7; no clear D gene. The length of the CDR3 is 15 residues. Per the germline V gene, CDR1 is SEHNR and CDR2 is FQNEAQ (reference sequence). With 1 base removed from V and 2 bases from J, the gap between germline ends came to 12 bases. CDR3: CASSLGAGVPYEQYF. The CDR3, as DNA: TGTGCCAGCAGCTTAGGGGCTGGGGTCCCCTACGAGCAGTACTTC.

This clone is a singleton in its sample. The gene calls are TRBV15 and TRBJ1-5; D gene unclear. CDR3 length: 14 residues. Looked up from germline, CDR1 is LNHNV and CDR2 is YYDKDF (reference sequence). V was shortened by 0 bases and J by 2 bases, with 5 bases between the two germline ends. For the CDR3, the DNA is TGTGCCACCAGCAGAGATTTAGGCAATCAGCCCCAGCATTTT. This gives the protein CATSRDLGNQPQHF.

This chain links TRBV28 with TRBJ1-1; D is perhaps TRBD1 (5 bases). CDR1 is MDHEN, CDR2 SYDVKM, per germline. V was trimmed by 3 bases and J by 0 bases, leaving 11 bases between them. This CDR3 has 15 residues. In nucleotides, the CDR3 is TGTGCCAGCAGTTTCGGGGGGAATATGAACACTGAAGCTTTCTTT. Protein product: CASSFGGNMNTEAFF.

CDR3 in amino acids: CASSVGLDYEQYF. The CDR3 coding sequence is TGTGCCAGCAGCGTTGGACTAGACTACGAGCAGTACTTC. This chain connects TRBV7-2 to TRBJ2-7; 7 nucleotides match TRBD2. Germline-derived CDR1 and CDR2 are SGHTA and FQGNSA. V was pared by 5 bases and J by 3 bases, with 4 bases of the junction left unmatched. This CDR3 region has 13 residues.

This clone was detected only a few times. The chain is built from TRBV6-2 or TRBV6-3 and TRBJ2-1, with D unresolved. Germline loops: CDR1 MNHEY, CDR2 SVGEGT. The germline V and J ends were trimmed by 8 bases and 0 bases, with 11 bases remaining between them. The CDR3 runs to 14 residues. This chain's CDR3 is CASGLEDSYNEQFF. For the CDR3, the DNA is TGTGCCAGCGGCCTAGAGGACTCCTACAATGAGCAGTTCTTC.

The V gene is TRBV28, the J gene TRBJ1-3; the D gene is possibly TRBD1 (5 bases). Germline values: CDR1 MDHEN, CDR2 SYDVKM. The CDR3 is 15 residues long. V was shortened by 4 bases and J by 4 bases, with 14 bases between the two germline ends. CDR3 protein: CASSSGFVGGNTIYF. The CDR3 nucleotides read TGTGCCAGCAGTTCAGGGTTTGTGGGAGGAAACACCATATATTTT. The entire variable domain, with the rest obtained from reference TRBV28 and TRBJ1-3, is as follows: DVKVTQSSRYLVKRTGEKVFLECVQDMDHENMFWYRQDPGLGLRLIYFSYDVKMKEKGDIPEGYSVSREKKERFSLILESASTNQTSMYLCASSSGFVGGNTIYFGEGSWLTVV.

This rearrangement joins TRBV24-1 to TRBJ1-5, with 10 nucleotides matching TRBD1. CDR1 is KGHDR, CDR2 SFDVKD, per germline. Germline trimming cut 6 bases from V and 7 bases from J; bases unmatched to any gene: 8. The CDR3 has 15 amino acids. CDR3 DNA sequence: TGTGCCACCAGTAAAGGACAGGGGGTAACCCAGCCCCAGCATTTT. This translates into CATSKGQGVTQPQHF.

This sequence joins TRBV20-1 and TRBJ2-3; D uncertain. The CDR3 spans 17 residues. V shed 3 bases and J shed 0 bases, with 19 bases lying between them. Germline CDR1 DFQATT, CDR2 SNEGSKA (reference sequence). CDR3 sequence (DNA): TGCAGTGCTAGTCGCCCCCCCGCGCGGAGTAGCACAGATACGCAGTATTTT. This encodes CSASRPPARSSTDTQYF.

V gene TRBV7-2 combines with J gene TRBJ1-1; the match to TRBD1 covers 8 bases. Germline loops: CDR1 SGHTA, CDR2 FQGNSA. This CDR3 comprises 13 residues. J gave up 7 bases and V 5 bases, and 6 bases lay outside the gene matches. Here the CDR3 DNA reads TGTGCCAGCAGCCGAGACAGGGGAAGTGAAGCTTTCTTT. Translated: CASSRDRGSEAFF.

The CDR3 sequence is CASSLITSGAIQETQYF. The CDR3 bases are TGTGCCAGCTCACTAATTACTAGCGGGGCAATCCAAGAGACCCAGTACTTC. The gene calls are TRBV18 and TRBJ2-5; TRBD2 agrees at 10 bases. V lost 4 bases, J lost 1 base, and 9 bases stayed unmatched. This CDR3 has 17 residues. Germline-derived CDR1 and CDR2 are KGHSH and LQKENI. The variable domain in full, completed from reference TRBV18 and TRBJ2-5, reads NAGVMQNPRHLVRRRGQEARLRCSPMKGHSHVYWYRQLPEEGLKFMVYLQKENIIDESGMPKERFSAEFPKEGPSILRIQQVVRGDSAAYFCASSLITSGAIQETQYFGPGTRLLVL.

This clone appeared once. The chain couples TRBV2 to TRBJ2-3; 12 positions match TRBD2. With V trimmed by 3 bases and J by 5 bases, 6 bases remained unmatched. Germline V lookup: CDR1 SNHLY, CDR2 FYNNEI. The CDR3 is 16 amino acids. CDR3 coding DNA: TGTGCCAGCAGTGACCGGCTAGCGGGAGGGCTAGATACGCAGTATTTT. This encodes CASSDRLAGGLDTQYF.

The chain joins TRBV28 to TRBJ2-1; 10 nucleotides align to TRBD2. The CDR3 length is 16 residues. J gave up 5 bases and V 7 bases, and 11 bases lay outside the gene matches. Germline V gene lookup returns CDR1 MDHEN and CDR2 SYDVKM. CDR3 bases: TGTGCCAGCAACCCCCAACGACTAGCGGGCCACAATGAGCAGTTCTTC. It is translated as CASNPQRLAGHNEQFF.

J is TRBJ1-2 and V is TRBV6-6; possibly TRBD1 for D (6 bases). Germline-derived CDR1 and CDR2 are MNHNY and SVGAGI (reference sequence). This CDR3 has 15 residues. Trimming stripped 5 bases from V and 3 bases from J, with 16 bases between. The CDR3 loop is CASSTRQELDYGYTF. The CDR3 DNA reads TGTGCCAGCAGTACTAGACAGGAGTTAGACTATGGCTACACCTTC.

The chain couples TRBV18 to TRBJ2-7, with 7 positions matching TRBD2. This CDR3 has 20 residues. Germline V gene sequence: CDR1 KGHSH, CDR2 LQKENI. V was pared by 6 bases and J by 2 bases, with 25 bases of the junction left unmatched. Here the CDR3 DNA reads TGTGCCAGCTCGCCCGCGGCCCTGGGGGGGTCCCACCGAGGGGCCTACGAGCAGTACTTC. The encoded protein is CASSPAALGGSHRGAYEQYF.

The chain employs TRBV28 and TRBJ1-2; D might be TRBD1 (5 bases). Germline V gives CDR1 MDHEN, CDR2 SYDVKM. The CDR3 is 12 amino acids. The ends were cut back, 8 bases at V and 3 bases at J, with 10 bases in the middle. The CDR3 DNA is TGTGCCAGCGGCCGGGGGGACTATGGCTACACCTTC. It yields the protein CASGRGDYGYTF.

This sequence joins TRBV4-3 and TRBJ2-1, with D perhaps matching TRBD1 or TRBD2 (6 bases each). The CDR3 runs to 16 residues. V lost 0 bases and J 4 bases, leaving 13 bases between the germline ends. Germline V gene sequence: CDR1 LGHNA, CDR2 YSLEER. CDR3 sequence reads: CASSQDRGDGYNEQFF. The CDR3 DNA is TGCGCCAGCAGCCAAGATAGGGGGGACGGTTACAATGAGCAGTTCTTC.

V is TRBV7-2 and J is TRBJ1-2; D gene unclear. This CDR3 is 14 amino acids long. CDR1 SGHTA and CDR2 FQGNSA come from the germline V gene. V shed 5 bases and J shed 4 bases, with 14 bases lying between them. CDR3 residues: CASSPRVGGYGYTF. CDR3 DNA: TGTGCCAGCAGCCCCCGGGTGGGAGGCTATGGCTACACCTTC.

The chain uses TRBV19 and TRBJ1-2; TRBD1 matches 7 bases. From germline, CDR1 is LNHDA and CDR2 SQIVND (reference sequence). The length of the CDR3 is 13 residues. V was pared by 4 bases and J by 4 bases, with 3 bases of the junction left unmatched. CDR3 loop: CASSTRQGYGYTF. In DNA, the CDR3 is TGTGCCAGTAGTACCCGACAGGGCTATGGCTACACCTTC. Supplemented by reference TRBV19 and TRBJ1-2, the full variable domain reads DGGITQSPKYLFRKEGQNVTLSCEQNLNHDAMYWYRQDPGQGLRLIYYSQIVNDFQKGDIAEGYSVSREKKESFPLTVTSAQKNPTAFYLCASSTRQGYGYTFGSGTRLTVV.

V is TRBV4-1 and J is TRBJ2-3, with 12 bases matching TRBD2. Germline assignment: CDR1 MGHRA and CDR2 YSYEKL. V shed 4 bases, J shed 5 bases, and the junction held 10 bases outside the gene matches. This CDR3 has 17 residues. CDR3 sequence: CASSRGGLAGGQDTQYF. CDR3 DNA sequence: TGCGCCAGCAGCCGGGGCGGGCTAGCGGGAGGGCAAGATACGCAGTATTTT.

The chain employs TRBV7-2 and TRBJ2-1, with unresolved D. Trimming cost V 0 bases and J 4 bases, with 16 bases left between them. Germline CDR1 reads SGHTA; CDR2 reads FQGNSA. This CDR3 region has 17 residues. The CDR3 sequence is CASSLAQRPPSYNEQFF. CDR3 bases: TGTGCCAGCAGCTTAGCGCAAAGACCACCTTCTTACAATGAGCAGTTCTTC.